This T cell receptor beta chain originates from a study of shared clonotypes between healthy human individuals. Notes on the study in general: The four-donor shared clonotypes exceeded non-shared clonotypes in generation probability, with non-shared ones scoring lower. Naive subsets typically showed greater estimated richness than memory subsets.

Healthy HIV-negative adults without recent acute infections or vaccinations served as donors. The protocol was immunoSEQ multiplex PCR, while the TCRdb copy is restricted to in-frame clones and leaves out a portion. The sample lists under 1,900,000 clones; less than 99% were seen once. Note on this clone: Its antigen is unknown.

The CDR3 sequence is 12 residues long. Trimming left V 8 bases short and J 5 bases short, with 12 bases between. Germline values: CDR1 MDHEN, CDR2 SYDVKM. The chain carries TRBV28 and TRBJ2-5; D tentatively reads TRBD1 or TRBD2 (5 bases each). The receptor comes from a man aged 25 to 40 in good health. Sequenced material: naive CD4+ T cells sorted from blood. The subset here: CD45RA+ positively selected. CDR3 in DNA: TGTGCCAGCGGGGACCTAAGGGAGACCCAGTACTTC. Translating gives CASGDLRETQYF.